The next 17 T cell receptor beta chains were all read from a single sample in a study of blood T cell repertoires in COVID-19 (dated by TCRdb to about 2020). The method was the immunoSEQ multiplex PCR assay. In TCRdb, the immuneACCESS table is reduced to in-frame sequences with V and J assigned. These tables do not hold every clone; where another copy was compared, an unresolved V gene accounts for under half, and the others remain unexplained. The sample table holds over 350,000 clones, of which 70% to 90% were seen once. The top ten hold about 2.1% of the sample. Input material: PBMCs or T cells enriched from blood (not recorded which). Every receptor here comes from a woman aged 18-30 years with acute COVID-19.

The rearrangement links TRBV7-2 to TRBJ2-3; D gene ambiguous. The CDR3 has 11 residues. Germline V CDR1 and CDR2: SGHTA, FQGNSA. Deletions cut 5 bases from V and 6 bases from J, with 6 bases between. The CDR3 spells CASSLADTQYF. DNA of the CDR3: TGTGCCAGCAGCCTGGCCGATACGCAGTATTTT.

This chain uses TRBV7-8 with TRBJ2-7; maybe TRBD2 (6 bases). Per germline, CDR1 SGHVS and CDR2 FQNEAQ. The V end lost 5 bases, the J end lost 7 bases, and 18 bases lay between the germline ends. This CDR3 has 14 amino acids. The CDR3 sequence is CASSHRDSSWEQYF. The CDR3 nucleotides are TGTGCCAGCAGCCACCGGGACTCATCTTGGGAGCAGTACTTC.

The CDR3 loop reads CASSKQQGEQFF. The DNA of the CDR3 is TGTGCCAGCTCAAAACAACAGGGTGAGCAGTTCTTC. The chain joins TRBV18 to TRBJ2-1; D may be TRBD1 (6 bases). There are 12 residues in the CDR3. The germline V gene has CDR1 KGHSH and CDR2 LQKENI. Between the trimmed V and J ends, which lost 5 bases and 9 bases, there was a span of 11 bases.

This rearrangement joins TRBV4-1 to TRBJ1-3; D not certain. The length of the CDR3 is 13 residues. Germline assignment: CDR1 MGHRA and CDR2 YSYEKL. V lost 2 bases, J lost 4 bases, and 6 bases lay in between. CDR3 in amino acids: CASSQSRGNTIYF. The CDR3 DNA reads TGCGCCAGCAGCCAAAGCCGAGGAAACACCATATATTTT.

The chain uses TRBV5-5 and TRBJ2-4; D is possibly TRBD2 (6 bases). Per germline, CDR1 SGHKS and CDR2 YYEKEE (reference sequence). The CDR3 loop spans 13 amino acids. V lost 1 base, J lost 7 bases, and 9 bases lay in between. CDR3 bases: TGTGCCAGCAGCTTGACTAGCATGAACATTCAGTACTTC. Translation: CASSLTSMNIQYF.

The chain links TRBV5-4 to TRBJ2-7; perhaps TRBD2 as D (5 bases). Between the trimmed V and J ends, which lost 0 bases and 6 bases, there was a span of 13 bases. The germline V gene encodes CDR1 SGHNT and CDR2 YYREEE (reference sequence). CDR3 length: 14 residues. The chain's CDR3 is CASSLAPAAGEQYF. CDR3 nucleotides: TGTGCCAGCAGCTTGGCCCCAGCGGCGGGCGAGCAGTACTTC.

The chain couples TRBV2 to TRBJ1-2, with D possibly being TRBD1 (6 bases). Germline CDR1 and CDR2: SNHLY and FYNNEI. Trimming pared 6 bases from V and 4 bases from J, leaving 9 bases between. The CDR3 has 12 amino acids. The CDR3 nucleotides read TGTGCCAGCAGGAGGGGGGGCTATGGCTACACCTTC. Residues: CASRRGGYGYTF.

The CDR3, as DNA: TGTGCCAGCAGTCCCCCGAGCGGGATCTCCTACAATGAGCAGTTCTTC. Protein: CASSPPSGISYNEQFF. The chain links TRBV7-9 to TRBJ2-1; 7 bases agree with TRBD2. From germline, CDR1 is SEHNR and CDR2 FQNEAQ (reference sequence). The length of the CDR3 is 16 residues. The J segment lost 0 bases and the V segment lost 6 bases, leaving 8 bases of the junction unmatched.

CDR3 in DNA: TGTGCCAGCAGCCCAGGGGTGCTGAACACTGAAGCTTTCTTT. This codes for CASSPGVLNTEAFF. The chain employs TRBV7-9 and TRBJ1-1, with a weak D call TRBD1 (6 bases). Trimming stripped 5 bases from V and 0 bases from J, with 10 bases between. The CDR3 has 14 amino acids. Per germline, CDR1 SEHNR and CDR2 FQNEAQ (reference sequence). Complete variable domain (other parts from reference TRBV7-9 and TRBJ1-1): DTGVSQNPRHKITKRGQNVTFRCDPISEHNRLYWYRQTLGQGPEFLTYFQNEAQLEKSRLLSDRFSAERPKGSFSTLEIQRTEQGDSAMYLCASSPGVLNTEAFFGQGTRLTVV.

The CDR3 nucleotides are TGTGCCAGCAGCTTTCTGACTAGCGTGAGCTCCTACGAGCAGTACTTC. Translating it yields CASSFLTSVSSYEQYF. This rearrangement joins TRBV7-9 to TRBJ2-7; TRBD2 aligns across 8 bases. V lost 3 bases, J lost 0 bases, and 7 bases stayed unmatched. CDR1 and CDR2 from the germline V gene are SEHNR and FQNEAQ (reference sequence). The CDR3 runs to 16 residues.

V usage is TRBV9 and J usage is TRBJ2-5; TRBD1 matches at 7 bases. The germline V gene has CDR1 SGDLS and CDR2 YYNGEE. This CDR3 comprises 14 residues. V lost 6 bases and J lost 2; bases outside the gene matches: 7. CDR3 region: CASTPGGQQETQYF. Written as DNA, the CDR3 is TGTGCCAGCACCCCAGGGGGACAGCAAGAGACCCAGTACTTC.

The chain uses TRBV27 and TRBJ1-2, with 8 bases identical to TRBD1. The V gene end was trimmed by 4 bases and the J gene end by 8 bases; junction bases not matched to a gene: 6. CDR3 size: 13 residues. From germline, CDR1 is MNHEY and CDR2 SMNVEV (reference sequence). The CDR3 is CASSSRTGPGYTF. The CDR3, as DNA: TGTGCCAGCAGTTCCCGGACAGGGCCCGGCTACACCTTC.

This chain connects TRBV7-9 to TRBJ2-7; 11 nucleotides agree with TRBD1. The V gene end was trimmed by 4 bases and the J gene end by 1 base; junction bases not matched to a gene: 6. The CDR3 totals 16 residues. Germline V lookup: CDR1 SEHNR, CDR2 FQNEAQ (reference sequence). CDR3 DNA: TGTGCCAGCAGCTCACGGACAGGGGGCAAATCCTACGAGCAGTACTTC. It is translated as CASSSRTGGKSYEQYF.

The CDR3 region is CAGKTGLAEKLFF. The CDR3 DNA reads as TGTGCCGGCAAGACAGGGTTGGCTGAAAAACTGTTTTTT. The chain is built from TRBV7-9 and TRBJ1-4; 7 nucleotides line up with TRBD1. The CDR3 has 13 amino acids. CDR1 SEHNR and CDR2 FQNEAQ come from the germline V gene (reference sequence). V shed 11 bases, J shed 7 bases, and the junction held 10 bases outside the gene matches.

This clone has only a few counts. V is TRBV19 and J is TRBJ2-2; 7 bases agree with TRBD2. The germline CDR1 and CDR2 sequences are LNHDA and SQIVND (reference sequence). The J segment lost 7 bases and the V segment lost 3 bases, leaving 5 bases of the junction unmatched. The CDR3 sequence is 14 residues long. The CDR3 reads CASSILAEGGELFF. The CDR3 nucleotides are TGTGCCAGTAGTATCCTAGCGGAGGGCGGGGAGCTGTTTTTT.

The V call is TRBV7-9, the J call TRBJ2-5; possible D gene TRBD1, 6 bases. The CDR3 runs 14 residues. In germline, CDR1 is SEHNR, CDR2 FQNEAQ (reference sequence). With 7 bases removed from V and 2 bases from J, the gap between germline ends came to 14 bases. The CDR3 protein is CASNPFQGQETQYF. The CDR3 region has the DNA TGTGCCAGCAACCCCTTTCAGGGGCAAGAGACCCAGTACTTC.

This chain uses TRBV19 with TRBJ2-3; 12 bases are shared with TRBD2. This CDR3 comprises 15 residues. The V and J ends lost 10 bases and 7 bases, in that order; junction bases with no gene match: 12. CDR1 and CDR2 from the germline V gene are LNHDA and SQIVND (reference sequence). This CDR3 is CATQLTSGGLYTQYF. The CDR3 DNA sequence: TGTGCCACCCAACTCACTAGCGGGGGGCTATATACGCAGTATTTT.